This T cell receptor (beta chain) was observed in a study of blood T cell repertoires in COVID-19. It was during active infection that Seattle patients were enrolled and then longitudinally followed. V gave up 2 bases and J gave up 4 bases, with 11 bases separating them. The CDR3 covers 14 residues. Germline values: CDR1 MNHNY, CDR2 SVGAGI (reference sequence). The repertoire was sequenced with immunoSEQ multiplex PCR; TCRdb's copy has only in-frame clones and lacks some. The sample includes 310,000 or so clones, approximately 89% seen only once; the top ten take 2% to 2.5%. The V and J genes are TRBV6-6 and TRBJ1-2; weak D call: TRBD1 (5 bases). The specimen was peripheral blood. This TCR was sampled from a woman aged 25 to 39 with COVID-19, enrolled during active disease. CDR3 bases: TGTGCCAGCAGTTACAGGCAGGGATCCTATGGCTACACCTTC. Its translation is CASSYRQGSYGYTF.